This TCR beta chain came from a study of blood T cells in healthy people across ages. A second PCR of about 7 to 11 cycles used a sample-barcoded 5' primer and a J-beta primer mix. Every cDNA molecule bore a tag from a template-switch adaptor containing 12 random nucleotides. TCRdb recomputed calls from the 5' RACE reads with MiXCR, one row per CDR3 protein. The repertoire includes roughly 1,800,000 distinct CDR3 sequences, 49% of them detected once, and approximately 2% sits in the top ten. Study findings and constraints: No conclusive comparison of naive versus antigen-experienced cells was possible with unsorted PBMCs.

As regards this clonotype: Its cognate antigen is unknown.

Healthy Caucasians from Russia aged roughly 6 to 95 served as donors. The germline V gene encodes CDR1 MNHEY and CDR2 SMNVEV (reference sequence). V lost 5 bases, J lost 4 bases, and 16 bases stayed unmatched. The CDR3 runs 18 residues. This TCR derives from a woman in her thirties or forties in good health. Sequenced: blood. This chain uses TRBV27 with TRBJ2-2; 7 bases match TRBD1. Written as DNA, the CDR3 is TGTGCCAGCAGTCCCCCCGGGGACAGAAGGCTGGCCACCGGGGAGCTGTTTTTT. It specifies CASSPPGDRRLATGELFF.